The following is a T cell receptor beta chain sequence with its context. Its antigen remains unknown. All participating donors were Caucasian adults from Nashville, Tennessee. Germline V gene data show CDR1 as MNHEY and CDR2 as SVGAGI. V was cut by 5 bases and J by 5 bases, with 7 bases left in between. This CDR3 is 11 amino acids long. Every subset's genomic DNA went evenly onto several immunoSEQ plates. Original data processing: Junction-only immunoSEQ sequences carried no quality scores, so filtering differed. Here immunoSEQ multiplex PCR was the method, and the copy in TCRdb shows in-frame clones only, minus some. Clonal size and the V and J genes are those of that table, whereas D and trimming came from the DNA. This sample carries roughly 300,000 clones, around 79% of them seen once, and the ten largest clones take more than 9%. The sample belongs to a study of shared clonotypes between healthy human individuals.

Study-level findings and limits: The study found about 5% of naive CD4 clonotypes shared across a handful of donors.

The gene calls are TRBV6-5 and TRBJ2-7, with D uncertain. The sequencing sample was made of memory CD4+ T cells sorted from blood. The subset was: CD45RA-negative fraction. The origin of this receptor is a man aged 25-45 years in good health. The CDR3 DNA reads as TGTGCCAGCAGTGAAAAACACGAGCAGTACTTC. Amino acid sequence: CASSEKHEQYF.